The 23 T cell receptor beta chains presented below share a single source sample, sequenced in a study of CD8+CD57+ T cells in acquired aplastic anemia. TCR beta VDJ and CDR3 profiling used genomic DNA as template. TCRdb reprocessed the reads with MiXCR, giving one entry per CDR3 protein. The sample has under 250,000 distinct CDR3 sequences, approximately 65% seen once. It was patients with CD8+CD57+ cell expansion by flow cytometry who were chosen for sequencing. Sequenced: sorted CD4+, CD8+, or CD8+CD57+ T cells (not recorded which) from PBMCs. Every receptor here comes from a human donor with aplastic anemia.

The rearrangement joins TRBV15 to TRBJ2-7, with D perhaps being TRBD1 or TRBD2 (5 bases each). CDR1 LNHNV and CDR2 YYDKDF come from the germline V gene (reference sequence). The CDR3 is 14 residues long. The V and J ends lost 0 bases and 2 bases respectively, with 8 bases between them. The CDR3 DNA reads TGTGCCACCAGCAGAGAAGAGGGACCCTACGAGCAGTACTTC. Translation: CATSREEGPYEQYF.

This clonotype was recorded a few times. This chain uses TRBV19 with TRBJ2-3; TRBD2 aligns across 8 bases. V lost 6 bases to trimming and J lost 4 bases; unmatched junction nucleotides: 6. Germline V lookup: CDR1 LNHDA, CDR2 SQIVND (reference sequence). The CDR3 contains 14 residues. The CDR3 nucleotides are TGTGCCAGTAGGAGCGGGGGAGGGTCAGATACGCAGTATTTT. It specifies CASRSGGGSDTQYF.

This clonotype appeared a few times. The rearrangement uses TRBV7-6 and TRBJ2-1; no definite D call. The germline gives CDR1 SGHVS, CDR2 FNYEAQ. There are 15 residues in the CDR3. V shed 0 bases and J shed 0 bases, with 6 bases lying between them. The DNA for the CDR3 is TGTGCCAGCAGCTTAGCACTAAACTCCTACAATGAGCAGTTCTTC. This translates into CASSLALNSYNEQFF. The whole variable domain, remainder taken from reference TRBV7-6 and TRBJ2-1, is GAGVSQSPRYKVTKRGQDVALRCDPISGHVSLYWYRQALGQGPEFLTYFNYEAQQDKSGLPNDRFSAERPEGSISTLTIQRTEQRDSAMYRCASSLALNSYNEQFFGPGTRLTVL.

This clonotype was found a few times. The rearrangement uses TRBV15 and TRBJ2-1, with 7 bases fitting TRBD1. After removal of 3 bases from V and 8 bases from J, the junction contained 10 bases not matched to a gene. Germline assignment: CDR1 LNHNV and CDR2 YYDKDF (reference sequence). This CDR3 contains 15 residues. The DNA of the CDR3 is TGTGCCACCAGCAGCTATTCAGACAGGGTCGATGAGCAGTTCTTC. Translating gives CATSSYSDRVDEQFF.

This clonotype was picked up many times. The CDR3 sequence: CASSPMASNQPQHF. The CDR3 DNA reads TGCGCCAGCAGCCCAATGGCGAGCAATCAGCCCCAGCATTTT. The chain has TRBV4-1 and TRBJ1-5; D is uncertain. CDR1 MGHRA and CDR2 YSYEKL come from the germline V gene. The V end lost 4 bases, the J end lost 1 base, and 8 bases lay between the germline ends. The CDR3 has 14 amino acids.

The count of this clonotype is one. The chain employs TRBV10-1 and TRBJ1-5; 7 bases align to TRBD1. This CDR3 has 17 amino acids. Trimming cost V 2 bases and J 4 bases; bases outside gene matches: 11. The germline gives CDR1 WNHNN, CDR2 SYGVQD (reference sequence). The CDR3 region is CASSETHRTGENQPQHF. The CDR3 DNA follows: TGCGCCAGCAGTGAGACCCATCGGACAGGCGAGAATCAGCCCCAGCATTTT.

The chain is built from TRBV20-1 and TRBJ2-5; a weak D match, TRBD1 (6 bases). V was trimmed by 8 bases and J by 11 bases, leaving 24 bases between them. The CDR3 spans 13 residues. Looked up from germline, CDR1 is DFQATT and CDR2 is SNEGSKA (reference sequence). The CDR3 nucleotides are TGCAGTTCGAGATCAGGTCTTACTGGACAGCAGTACTTC. This encodes CSSRSGLTGQQYF.

The chain recombines TRBV30 with TRBJ1-1, with D maybe TRBD1 (5 bases). The CDR3 has 13 amino acids. The germline CDR1 and CDR2 sequences are GTSNPN and SVGIG (reference sequence). V lost 2 bases and J lost 1, with 8 bases in between. CDR3 DNA: TGTGCCTGGAGTCGGCAGGGGAACACTGAAGCTTTCTTT. As protein: CAWSRQGNTEAFF.

The chain carries TRBV25-1 and TRBJ2-7, with TRBD1 matching over 8 bases. This CDR3 has 16 amino acids. The V gene end was trimmed by 1 base and the J gene end by 7 bases; junction bases not matched to a gene: 12. Per germline, CDR1 MGHDK and CDR2 SYGVNS. CDR3 DNA sequence: TGTGCCAGCAGTGAATGGGCGGGACAGGACGTTGAGGAGCAGTACTTC. This translates into CASSEWAGQDVEEQYF.

This clonotype was recorded only once. The genes are TRBV6-4 and TRBJ1-3; D is ambiguous. In germline, CDR1 is MRHNA, CDR2 SNTAGT. The CDR3 runs to 15 residues. With 6 bases removed from V and 3 bases from J, the gap between germline ends came to 15 bases. CDR3 in DNA: TGTGCCAGCAGCTTAGAACAGCTAAGTGGAAACACCATATATTTT. Encoded protein: CASSLEQLSGNTIYF.

About this clonotype itself: An end of the junction differs from the germline gene, which may be a read error. The chain recombines TRBV7-3 with TRBJ2-7, with unresolved D. This CDR3 spans 13 amino acids. Germline V lookup: CDR1 SGHTA, CDR2 FQGTGA. For the CDR3, the DNA is TGCGCCAGCAGCCAAGTTGGGATCGGCGAGCAGTACTTC. Amino acids: CASSQVGIGEQYF.

V is TRBV20-1 and J is TRBJ2-5, with TRBD2 matching 8 bases. Germline V gives CDR1 DFQATT, CDR2 SNEGSKA (reference sequence). This CDR3 region has 14 residues. V trimming: 5 bases; J trimming: 5 bases; junction bases outside the gene matches: 10. This chain's CDR3 is CSAPLGLGPETQYF. CDR3 in DNA: TGCAGTGCTCCCTTGGGACTAGGGCCGGAGACCCAGTACTTC.

The J gene is TRBJ2-5, the V gene TRBV2; D not certain. From germline, CDR1 is SNHLY and CDR2 FYNNEI. This CDR3 region has 16 residues. The ends were cut back, 2 bases at V and 5 bases at J, with 18 bases in the middle. In DNA form, the CDR3 reads TGTGCCAGCAGTGAAATCAGTCTGGGTGAGATGGAGACCCAGTACTTC. Translating it yields CASSEISLGEMETQYF.

The chain employs TRBV12-3 or TRBV12-4 and TRBJ1-1, with unresolved D. Trimming pared 1 base from V and 2 bases from J, leaving 8 bases between. This CDR3 spans 14 amino acids. CDR3 bases: TGTGCCAGCAGTTTAGGCAGTACCAACACTGAAGCTTTCTTT. This encodes CASSLGSTNTEAFF.

This clonotype was observed a handful of times. The chain is built from TRBV15 and TRBJ2-7; no clear D. This CDR3 spans 14 amino acids. With 3 bases removed from V and 5 bases from J, the gap between germline ends came to 14 bases. Germline CDR1 is LNHNV and CDR2 is YYDKDF (reference sequence). In DNA form, the CDR3 reads TGTGCCACCAGCAGCCCCACGTCGGGCCACGAGCAGTACTTC. Translated: CATSSPTSGHEQYF.

In its sample, this clonotype was seen a few times. The rearrangement uses TRBV2 and TRBJ1-5; D is ambiguous. Germline loops: CDR1 SNHLY, CDR2 FYNNEI. The ends were cut back, 8 bases at V and 0 bases at J, with 11 bases in the middle. The CDR3 consists of 14 residues. The CDR3 is CASRASHSNQPQHF. In nucleotides, the CDR3 is TGTGCCAGCCGTGCGAGTCATAGCAATCAGCCCCAGCATTTT.

This sequence joins TRBV7-3 and TRBJ2-7, with 8 bases aligning to TRBD1. There are 15 residues in the CDR3. From germline, CDR1 is SGHTA and CDR2 FQGTGA. The V segment lost 5 bases and the J segment 6 bases; nucleotides outside the gene matches: 12. The CDR3, as DNA: TGTGCCAGCAGCGCGAGGACAGGGTTCGGCGGCGAGCAGTACTTC. The encoded protein is CASSARTGFGGEQYF.

The chain couples TRBV7-2 to TRBJ2-2; D remains ambiguous. The CDR3 is made up of 13 amino acids. V was cut by 7 bases and J by 0 bases, with 6 bases left in between. CDR1 and CDR2 (germline): SGHTA, FQGNSA. This CDR3 reads CASTPSNTGELFF. CDR3 DNA sequence: TGTGCCAGCACCCCATCGAACACCGGGGAGCTGTTTTTT.

This clonotype was counted between two and nine times. This chain joins TRBV28 and TRBJ2-7, with 8 bases identical to TRBD2. The CDR3 covers 15 residues. V was pared by 4 bases and J by 0 bases, with 5 bases of the junction left unmatched. Per the germline V gene, CDR1 is MDHEN and CDR2 is SYDVKM. In DNA, the CDR3 is TGTGCCAGCAGTTCCCCGGGGGGGAGCTCCTACGAGCAGTACTTC. Residues: CASSSPGGSSYEQYF.

In its sample, this clonotype was seen a few times. V is TRBV7-6 and J is TRBJ2-1; 8 nucleotides line up with TRBD1. From germline, CDR1 is SGHVS and CDR2 FNYEAQ. The CDR3 is 12 amino acids. The V gene end was trimmed by 3 bases and the J gene end by 15 bases; junction bases not matched to a gene: 7. For the CDR3, the DNA is TGTGCCAGCAGCTTCGGAGAGGGACAGGCGTTCTTC. Amino acid sequence: CASSFGEGQAFF.

In its sample, this clonotype was seen a few times. The V gene is TRBV15, the J gene TRBJ2-1; 12 nucleotides line up with TRBD2. V lost 3 bases and J lost 5; bases outside the gene matches: 5. Per germline, CDR1 LNHNV and CDR2 YYDKDF (reference sequence). The CDR3 totals 16 residues. The CDR3 loop is CATSSSTSGGNNEQFF. Written as DNA, the CDR3 is TGTGCCACCAGCAGCTCTACTAGCGGGGGGAACAATGAGCAGTTCTTC.

The genes are TRBV24-1 and TRBJ2-1, with D possibly being TRBD2 (6 bases). The germline V gene has CDR1 KGHDR and CDR2 SFDVKD. The CDR3 is 15 residues long. The V gene lost 10 bases and the J gene lost 3 bases, with 18 bases spanning the gap. The CDR3 sequence is CATGGVRGLYNEQFF. The CDR3 DNA reads as TGTGCCACAGGAGGGGTGAGGGGACTCTACAATGAGCAGTTCTTC.

The genes are TRBV19 and TRBJ1-3; D is perhaps TRBD1 (5 bases). V was clipped by 9 bases and J by 3 bases, with 9 bases between them. The CDR3 runs 12 residues. CDR1 LNHDA and CDR2 SQIVND come from the germline V gene (reference sequence). CDR3 loop: CASGGRGNTIYF. CDR3 nucleotides: TGTGCCAGCGGGGGACGTGGAAACACCATATATTTT.